The rows below give T cell receptor beta chains drawn from one sample of a study of T cell responses to AZD1222 COVID-19 vaccine. Assay used: immunoSEQ multiplex PCR; TCRdb lists only in-frame clones, some missing. The table lists roughly 120,000 clones, 70% to 90% of them singletons. The source was peripheral blood, collected on day 0 of AZD1222 vaccination. The source of these receptors is an adult in good health. CDR3s include the opening cysteine and the closing phenylalanine or tryptophan. A D gene is named only where the DNA matches it firmly. Clone size appears in some rows only: once, few, many, or a class for an expanded clone.

v_call	d_call	clone_size	j_call	cdr3_nt	cdr3_aa
TRBV4-3	TRBD1	.	TRBJ2-7	TGCGCCAGCAGCCAAGGGAGGGACAGGGGAACCCAGCAGTACTTC	CASSQGRDRGTQQYF
TRBV6-5	TRBD1	.	TRBJ1-5	TGTGCCAGCAGCCGACAGGGGGGCCAGCCCCAGCATTTT	CASSRQGGQPQHF
TRBV19	.	.	TRBJ1-4	TGTGCCAGTAGTCCTTGGGGTGAAAAACTGTTTTTT	CASSPWGEKLFF
TRBV7-2	.	.	TRBJ2-3	TGTGCCAGCAGCTTACCGGGACGGCCAGATACGCAGTATTTT	CASSLPGRPDTQYF
TRBV30	TRBD1	.	TRBJ1-2	TGTGCCTGGATGACAGGGTATGGCTACACCTTC	CAWMTGYGYTF
TRBV10-1	.	once	TRBJ2-2	TGCGCCAGCAGTAGAACAGCCGCGGCCGGGGAGCTGTTTTTT	CASSRTAAAGELFF
TRBV9	TRBD1	.	TRBJ1-6	TGTGCCAGCAGCGTTTTTGGGACAGGGGATTCACCCCTCCACTTT	CASSVFGTGDSPLHF
TRBV18	TRBD1	.	TRBJ2-7	TGTGCCAGCTCACCACGACAGGGCGAATTTCCCGAGCAGTACTTC	CASSPRQGEFPEQYF
TRBV7-3	.	few	TRBJ2-5	TGTGCCAGCAGCTTAAAACAGGCCCGGGGAGAGACCCAGTACTTC	CASSLKQARGETQYF
TRBV9	.	.	TRBJ1-3	TGTGCCAGCAGTCCCTGGGGGAAACCCACTACTGGAAACACCATATATTTT	CASSPWGKPTTGNTIYF
TRBV7-6	TRBD2	.	TRBJ2-5	TGTGCCAGCAGCTTAGCCGGACTAGCGTCAGAGACCCAGTACTTC	CASSLAGLASETQYF
TRBV11-3	.	.	TRBJ2-7	TGTGCCAGCAGCTTAAACGGGCCCTCCTACGAGCAGTACTTC	CASSLNGPSYEQYF
TRBV30	TRBD1	once	TRBJ1-2	TGTGCCTGGAGGCCGGGACAGCTCTATGGCTACACCTTC	CAWRPGQLYGYTF
TRBV5-1	.	.	TRBJ2-3	TGCGCCAGCAGACCCGGACAGTACACAGATACGCAGTATTTT	CASRPGQYTDTQYF
TRBV2	TRBD1	.	TRBJ2-2	TGTGCCAGCCGGGACAGGGGCGGTACCGGGGAGCTGTTTTTT	CASRDRGGTGELFF
TRBV5-1	.	.	TRBJ2-7	TGCGCCAGCAGCTTGGCCGGGCAAGTGGCCTACGAGCAGTACTTC	CASSLAGQVAYEQYF
TRBV30	.	.	TRBJ2-7	TGTGCCTGGAGTATCAACAGGGTCGAGCAGTACTTC	CAWSINRVEQYF
TRBV4-1	TRBD1	once	TRBJ2-1	TGCGCCAGCAGGTCCTGGGGCAGGGGGAACAATGAGCAGTTCTTC	CASRSWGRGNNEQFF
TRBV14	TRBD1	once	TRBJ2-1	TGTGCCAGCAGCCAAGTCCCGGCAGGGGGAAATGAGCAGTTCTTC	CASSQVPAGGNEQFF
TRBV2	.	.	TRBJ1-1	TGTGCCAGCACTACCCCGGAGGGCATGAACACTGAAGCTTTCTTT	CASTTPEGMNTEAFF
TRBV11-1	.	.	TRBJ2-6	TGTGCCAGCAGCTTATGGGAGTCTGGGGCCAACGTCCTGACTTTC	CASSLWESGANVLTF
TRBV7-2	TRBD1	.	TRBJ1-1	TGTGCCAGCAGCCGGGACAGGGGGACCCTAGAAGCTTTCTTT	CASSRDRGTLEAFF
TRBV18	.	once	TRBJ1-1	TGTGCCAGCTCAAAAAGCATGGGAAGGGGGAACACTGAAGCTTTCTTT	CASSKSMGRGNTEAFF
TRBV19	.	.	TRBJ1-3	TGTGCCAGTAGTGATGAACAGCGCCTCTTGACCCCTGGAAACACCATATATTTT	CASSDEQRLLTPGNTIYF
TRBV24-1	.	.	TRBJ1-1	TGTGCCACCAGTGAGACAGGCGCGAACACTGAAGCTTTCTTT	CATSETGANTEAFF
TRBV12-3/TRBV12-4	.	.	TRBJ2-5	TGTGCCAGCAGCTCCATGGCCCAAGAGACCCAGTACTTC	CASSSMAQETQYF
TRBV6-5	.	few	TRBJ2-5	TGTGCCAGCAGAAAGACAGCTCAAGAGACCCAGTACTTC	CASRKTAQETQYF
TRBV9	TRBD2	.	TRBJ2-7	TGTGCCAGCAGTAGGGGACTAGAGGCCTCCTACGAGCAGTACTTC	CASSRGLEASYEQYF
TRBV29-1	TRBD1	.	TRBJ2-3	TGCAGCGTTGAAGGTGGCGGGACAGGGACAGATACGCAGTATTTT	CSVEGGGTGTDTQYF
TRBV19	.	.	TRBJ2-1	TGTGCCAGTAGTTACAGAGGGGGCTACAATGAGCAGTTCTTC	CASSYRGGYNEQFF
TRBV9	.	.	TRBJ1-2	TGTGCCAGCAGCGTAGAAGGGGCCCACTCTGGATATGGCTACACCTTC	CASSVEGAHSGYGYTF
TRBV28	TRBD1	.	TRBJ1-5	TGTGCCAGCAGTTACAGCCGACAGGGGAGGCAGCCCCAGCATTTT	CASSYSRQGRQPQHF
TRBV6-5	TRBD1	.	TRBJ1-2	TGTGCCAGCAGCCCCGGGACAGGGGTTAACTATGGCTACACCTTC	CASSPGTGVNYGYTF
TRBV6-5	.	.	TRBJ2-7	TGTGCCAGCAGTTACCGACCCTGGGCCTACGAGCAGTACTTC	CASSYRPWAYEQYF
TRBV11-3	.	.	TRBJ2-7	TGTGCCAGCAGCTTCCCATTCGAGTCTCCCCGTCCGTGCGAGCAGTACTTC	CASSFPFESPRPCEQYF
TRBV23-1	.	.	TRBJ2-2	TGCGCCAGCAGCCGCCCCAGAACGGGGGGGGAGCTGTTTTTT	CASSRPRTGGELFF
TRBV19	.	.	TRBJ2-1	TGTGCCACCCGAACTACCCCTAGCGTCAGTGAGCAGTTCTTC	CATRTTPSVSEQFF
TRBV14	TRBD1	.	TRBJ1-2	TGTGCCAGCAGCACCGGGACAGGGTATGGCTACACCTTC	CASSTGTGYGYTF
TRBV7-8	.	.	TRBJ2-5	TGTGCCAGCAGCGGACGACTTGCGGAGACCCAGTACTTC	CASSGRLAETQYF
TRBV5-6	TRBD1	.	TRBJ2-7	TGTGCCAGCAGCTCGACCGGGACAGGGGGCTACGAGCAGTACTTC	CASSSTGTGGYEQYF
TRBV3-1/TRBV3-2	.	.	TRBJ2-1	TGTGCCAGCAGCCAACGGAATCCCCGCCCCAATGAGCAGTTCTTC	CASSQRNPRPNEQFF
TRBV5-1	.	.	TRBJ1-2	TGCGCCAGCAGCTTGGATGCCGGGACAAGGAGGGACTATGGCTACACCTTC	CASSLDAGTRRDYGYTF
TRBV19	TRBD1	.	TRBJ2-3	TGTGCCAGTATCGACCTACAGGGGCCGGACACAGATACGCAGTATTTT	CASIDLQGPDTDTQYF
TRBV3-1/TRBV3-2	.	.	TRBJ1-1	TGTGCCAGCAGCCGCGGGAGGAACACTGAAGCTTTCTTT	CASSRGRNTEAFF
TRBV5-6	.	.	TRBJ2-7	TGTGCCAGCAGCAAGAGCTCCTACGAGCAGTACTTC	CASSKSSYEQYF